The rows below give T cell receptor beta chains drawn from one sample of a study of radiation and T cells in renal cell carcinoma. Profiling relied on immunoSEQ multiplex PCR, and the TCRdb table lists in-frame clones only, not all of them. The sample holds some 95,000 clones, about 88% seen once. The source was blood, collected from a patient whose treatment included radiotherapy and nephrectomy. The origin of the receptors is a man over 45 with renal cell carcinoma. Each CDR3 is given with its conserved first and last residue. Each record gives: J gene, clone size, V gene, D gene, CDR3 DNA, CDR3 protein. The D gene is left open where the match is weak. The size field is filled for only some rows; it gives once, few, many or a size class.

TRBJ2-7	NA	TRBV6-6	NA	TGTGCCAGCAAACTGGAGGGGGACGAGCAGTACTTC	CASKLEGDEQYF
TRBJ2-5	NA	TRBV10-3	TRBD1	TGTGCCATCAGCGAGGGACAGGGACTAGAGACCCAGTACTTC	CAISEGQGLETQYF
TRBJ2-2	NA	TRBV5-1	NA	TGCGCCAGCTCCAGGAACAGGGCTCACACCGGGGAGCTGTTTTTT	CASSRNRAHTGELFF
TRBJ2-3	NA	TRBV5-1	TRBD2	TGCGCCAGTTCGATACTAGCGGAGAGCACAGATACGCAGTATTTT	CASSILAESTDTQYF
TRBJ1-6	few	TRBV7-8	NA	TGTGCCAGCAGCTTATGGGGGAATGAGAATTCACCCCTCCACTTT	CASSLWGNENSPLHF
TRBJ1-1	NA	TRBV2	NA	TGTGCCAGCAGCGCGGGGAACGGGGAGACTGAAGCTTTCTTT	CASSAGNGETEAFF
TRBJ2-7	NA	TRBV19	TRBD2	TGTGCCAGTAGTATAAGGAGGGGGACAGGAGCTAGCGGGAGGCACTACGAGCAGTACTTC	CASSIRRGTGASGRHYEQYF
TRBJ1-2	NA	TRBV6-1	TRBD1	TGTGCCAGCAAGAAGACAGGGGGTAACTATGGCTACACCTTC	CASKKTGGNYGYTF
TRBJ1-1	NA	TRBV28	NA	TGTGCCAGCAGTTTTGGGGACGGAGGAACCAGGTTCATGAACACTGAAGCTTTCTTT	CASSFGDGGTRFMNTEAFF
TRBJ2-7	NA	TRBV5-6	TRBD1	TGTGCCAGCAGCTTGGAAGTTTGGGGTGACAGGGAGTCCGCCTACGAGCAGTACTTC	CASSLEVWGDRESAYEQYF
TRBJ2-3	NA	TRBV10-1	TRBD2	TGCGCCAGCAGTGAAACTGGACTAGCGGGCACAGATACGCAGTATTTT	CASSETGLAGTDTQYF
TRBJ2-1	NA	TRBV18	NA	TGTGCCAGCTCACCACGTCGCGGGGAGGATGAGCAGTTCTTC	CASSPRRGEDEQFF
TRBJ1-3	NA	TRBV9	NA	TGTGCCAGCAGCGTGGACATTAGCTCTGGAAACACCATATATTTT	CASSVDISSGNTIYF
TRBJ1-3	few	TRBV4-2	NA	TGTGCCAGCAGCCAAAAAGGGGGATCGGGAAACACCATATATTTT	CASSQKGGSGNTIYF
TRBJ1-2	NA	TRBV19	NA	TGTGCCAGTAAGCCCCTGGGCGGTAACTATGGCTACACCTTC	CASKPLGGNYGYTF
TRBJ1-2	NA	TRBV5-5	NA	TGTGCCAGCAGCTTGTGGCAGGGCCCCTATGGCTACACCTTC	CASSLWQGPYGYTF
TRBJ2-1	NA	TRBV10-1	TRBD1	TGCGCCAGCAGTGAGCGCCCGACAGGGAATGAGCAGTTCTTC	CASSERPTGNEQFF
TRBJ1-4	NA	TRBV11-2	TRBD1	TGTGCCAGCAGCTTGGCTCAGGGGGCCGGAGAAAAACTGTTTTTT	CASSLAQGAGEKLFF
TRBJ2-7	NA	TRBV7-2	NA	TGTGCCAGCACTCCCAGGGCCGTAGGCGAGCAGTACTTC	CASTPRAVGEQYF
TRBJ2-3	NA	TRBV5-1	NA	TGCGCCAGCAGCTTGAGTCCGCGGGGACCTAACACAGATACGCAGTATTTT	CASSLSPRGPNTDTQYF
TRBJ2-1	NA	TRBV2	TRBD2	TGTGCCAGCAGAGCAACTAGCGCGGGGAACAATGAGCAGTTCTTC	CASRATSAGNNEQFF
TRBJ1-3	NA	TRBV19	NA	TGTGCCACTACACAGGGATATGGAAACACCATATATTTT	CATTQGYGNTIYF